Sequencing of this T cell receptor beta chain was carried out in a study of blood T cell repertoires in COVID-19. Generated by immunoSEQ multiplex PCR, the TCRdb table keeps only in-frame clones and is missing some. The sample holds 180,000 or so clones; around 85% are singletons and the top ten take 9.8%. Trimming took off 8 bases at V and 0 bases at J, with 10 bases between the two ends. This CDR3 comprises 13 residues. Germline V gives CDR1 MGHDK, CDR2 SYGVNS. The sequenced material came from peripheral blood. The chain is built from TRBV25-1 and TRBJ1-2; D remains ambiguous. This receptor was taken from an elderly woman with acute or convalescent COVID-19. CDR3 protein: CASANSANYGYTF. CDR3 DNA sequence: TGTGCCAGCGCAAACAGTGCTAACTATGGCTACACCTTC.